This is a list of T cell receptor beta chains from one sample in a study of preoperative IRX-2 immunotherapy in early breast cancer. Measured with immunoSEQ multiplex PCR; TCRdb has only the in-frame clones, and not every one. Seen here are 25,000 or so clones, 85% to 90% observed once, and the top ten hold 9%. This specimen was tumor tissue, taken after IRX-2 immunotherapy. Source of these receptors: a human donor with breast cancer. CDR3s leave out the opening cysteine and the closing phenylalanine or tryptophan.

j_call	v_call	cdr3_aa
TRBJ1-1	TRBV2	ASSLAETGLTEAF
TRBJ1-1	TRBV7-9	ASSSQGTEAF
TRBJ1-2	TRBV28	ASSIRTYGYT
TRBJ2-3	TRBV18	ASSPSGIGGTDTQY
TRBJ1-1	TRBV10-3	AIRGQGREVQAF
TRBJ2-3	TRBV7-9	ASSLLLREGTDTQY
TRBJ2-7	TRBV5-1	ASSLDTYEQY
TRBJ1-4	TRBV5-1	ASSLPTNEKLF
TRBJ2-7	TRBV27	ASGGQTYEQY
TRBJ2-3	TRBV2	ASSLGDTQY
TRBJ2-3	TRBV9	ASSVALGTDTQY
TRBJ2-1	TRBV9	ASSVGFYNEQF
TRBJ2-3	TRBV6-5	ASSYSAHTDTQY
TRBJ1-2	TRBV6-6	ASSYTGADGYT
TRBJ1-5	TRBV27	ASSLGQGPNQPQH
TRBJ1-2	TRBV5-1	ASSGDQTGLGYT
TRBJ2-1	TRBV7-2	ASSLGVGSHNEQF
TRBJ2-4	TRBV10-1	ASSEGVQNIQY
TRBJ1-1	TRBV10-3	AISGQYATEAF
TRBJ1-4	TRBV7-9	ASSSRRAEKLF
TRBJ1-1	TRBV6-5	ASSYSERNTEAF
TRBJ2-4	TRBV4-1	ASSQEVRGTPAKNIQY
TRBJ1-3	TRBV11-2	ASSLAHGTDYSSGNTIY
TRBJ2-7	TRBV7-9	ASSLSGESYEQY